This is a list of T cell receptor beta chains from one sample in a study of T cells in Graves' hyperthyroidism and ophthalmopathy. TCRdb redid the calling of the multiplex PCR reads with MiXCR, one entry per CDR3 protein. The table includes over 250,000 distinct CDR3 sequences, less than 30% detected once. Material for sequencing was blood. The receptors here all came from a man aged 35 to 55 with Graves' hyperthyroidism that later progressed to Graves' ophthalmopathy. Both conserved end residues are part of each CDR3. The order of the fields is V gene, J gene, clone size, D gene, CDR3 DNA, CDR3 protein. A D gene is named only where the DNA matches it firmly. Expanded clones are given a class, and other clones once, few, many or no size at all.

V: TRBV19
J: TRBJ2-7
size: many
D: TRBD1
DNA: TGTGCCAGTAGTTTACCCTACAAGGGACAGGTCATCTACGAGCAGTACTTC
CDR3: CASSLPYKGQVIYEQYF

V: TRBV5-4
J: TRBJ1-3
size: many
D: .
DNA: TGTGCCAGCAGCTTCGGACAGAGAGACACCATATATTTT
CDR3: CASSFGQRDTIYF

V: TRBV28
J: TRBJ2-7
size: many
D: .
DNA: TGTGCCAGCAGCACGTCTCGGTCTCAACATTACTTC
CDR3: CASSTSRSQHYF

V: TRBV29-1
J: TRBJ2-5
size: many
D: .
DNA: TGCAGCGTCGTCGGCCTGGCGGCCCAGTACTTC
CDR3: CSVVGLAAQYF

V: TRBV3-1
J: TRBJ1-1
size: many
D: TRBD1
DNA: TGTGCCAGCAGCCAACGTCGGGACAGGGAAAAAGCTTTCTTT
CDR3: CASSQRRDREKAFF

V: TRBV27
J: TRBJ2-1
size: .
D: .
DNA: TGTGCCAGCAGTTTTGGGGCGGAAAACAATGAGCAGTTCTTC
CDR3: CASSFGAENNEQFF

V: TRBV10-3
J: TRBJ2-7
size: many
D: TRBD1
DNA: TGTGCCATCAGTGGGGACAGGGGCTACGAGCAGTACTTC
CDR3: CAISGDRGYEQYF

V: TRBV6-1
J: TRBJ2-7
size: .
D: TRBD2
DNA: TGTGCCAGTTCGCTAGCGGGACCAACGGGTGAGCAGTACTTC
CDR3: CASSLAGPTGEQYF

V: TRBV11-2
J: TRBJ2-5
size: .
D: .
DNA: TGTGCCAGCAGCCCCAATAAAGGAGAGACCCAGTACTTC
CDR3: CASSPNKGETQYF

V: TRBV30
J: TRBJ2-5
size: .
D: .
DNA: TGTGCCTGGAGTGTGGGAGTCCAAGAGACCCAGTACTTC
CDR3: CAWSVGVQETQYF

V: TRBV20-1
J: TRBJ2-5
size: .
D: .
DNA: TGCAGCGCTAGTCAGACCCAGTACTTC
CDR3: CSASQTQYF

V: TRBV19
J: TRBJ2-5
size: many
D: TRBD2
DNA: TGTGCCAGTAGTACCCGCGGACTAGCGGGAGGCGAGACCCAGTACTTC
CDR3: CASSTRGLAGGETQYF

V: TRBV5-1
J: TRBJ2-7
size: .
D: .
DNA: TGCGCCAGCAGCGAGTCGGGGGTCGAGCAGTACTTC
CDR3: CASSESGVEQYF

V: TRBV6-2/TRBV6-3
J: TRBJ1-6
size: .
D: TRBD1
DNA: TGTGCCAGCAGTTACTTCACCCCGGACAGGCTGCAAAATTCACCCCTCCACTTT
CDR3: CASSYFTPDRLQNSPLHF

V: TRBV7-3
J: TRBJ2-2
size: many
D: TRBD2
DNA: TGTGCCAGCAGCCCGGGGGGGGCAGTCGGGGAGCTGTTTTTT
CDR3: CASSPGGAVGELFF

V: TRBV11-1
J: TRBJ2-3
size: many
D: TRBD2
DNA: TGTGCCAGCAGCCCCAAGACTAGCGGATGGGCAGATACGCAGTATTTT
CDR3: CASSPKTSGWADTQYF

V: TRBV5-1
J: TRBJ1-2
size: .
D: .
DNA: TGCGCCAGCAACTCGGACAGCTCTAACTATGGCTACACCTTC
CDR3: CASNSDSSNYGYTF

V: TRBV12-3/TRBV12-4
J: TRBJ2-5
size: many
D: TRBD2
DNA: TGTGCCAGCAGTTTGTCTAGCGGCCGGGGGGAGACCCAGTACTTC
CDR3: CASSLSSGRGETQYF

V: TRBV24-1
J: TRBJ2-7
size: .
D: .
DNA: TGTGCCACCAGTGAATCCGTTACAGGAGGCGAGCAGTACTTC
CDR3: CATSESVTGGEQYF

V: TRBV7-7
J: TRBJ2-2
size: many
D: TRBD2
DNA: TGTGCTAGCAGCTGGACAGTAGCGGGAGCGAACACCGGGGAGCTGTTTTTT
CDR3: CASSWTVAGANTGELFF

V: TRBV11-2
J: TRBJ1-2
size: few
D: .
DNA: TGTGCCAGCAGCTTAGAGGTCGCAGGGGTAGATGGCTACACCTTC
CDR3: CASSLEVAGVDGYTF

V: TRBV6-5
J: TRBJ2-7
size: many
D: .
DNA: TGTGCCAGCAGTCCTCGTGTTGATACCTACGAGCAGTACTTC
CDR3: CASSPRVDTYEQYF

V: TRBV6-1
J: TRBJ1-1
size: .
D: .
DNA: TGTGCCAGCACCATTATGTTTGACAGGAACACTGAAGCTTTCTTT
CDR3: CASTIMFDRNTEAFF

V: TRBV6-2/TRBV6-3
J: TRBJ2-7
size: many
D: .
DNA: TGTGCCAGCAGTTCGACGGGTTCCCCCTACGAGCAGTACTTC
CDR3: CASSSTGSPYEQYF

V: TRBV15
J: TRBJ1-1
size: many
D: TRBD1
DNA: TGTGCCACTAGACAGGGGGTGGTGAACACTGAAGCTTTCTTT
CDR3: CATRQGVVNTEAFF

V: TRBV6-5
J: TRBJ2-3
size: many
D: .
DNA: TGTGCCAGCAGTTCAGACAGATACACAGATACGCAGTATTTT
CDR3: CASSSDRYTDTQYF

V: TRBV24-1
J: TRBJ1-5
size: many
D: .
DNA: TGTGCCACCAGTGATTCGGGACCCCCTTATCAGCCCCAGCATTTT
CDR3: CATSDSGPPYQPQHF

V: TRBV12-3/TRBV12-4
J: TRBJ1-1
size: .
D: TRBD1
DNA: TGTGCCAGCACCATCCAAACAGGGGGCAACGAGGAAGCTTTCTTT
CDR3: CASTIQTGGNEEAFF

V: TRBV28
J: TRBJ1-3
size: .
D: .
DNA: TGTGCCAGCAGTCCTCAGGGTTCAGGAAACACCATATATTTT
CDR3: CASSPQGSGNTIYF

V: TRBV3-1
J: TRBJ2-7
size: many
D: .
DNA: TGTGCCAGCAGCTTTTTCGACAGGGAGGGTCACGAGCAGTACTTC
CDR3: CASSFFDREGHEQYF

V: TRBV27
J: TRBJ1-2
size: many
D: .
DNA: TGTGCCAGCTGGACCCTCCGGGGGGACTATGGCTACACCTTC
CDR3: CASWTLRGDYGYTF

V: TRBV7-2
J: TRBJ2-5
size: .
D: .
DNA: TGTGCCAGCAGCTCAGGGGGGAAAGGGGGAGAGACCCAGTACTTC
CDR3: CASSSGGKGGETQYF

V: TRBV12-3/TRBV12-4
J: TRBJ1-6
size: .
D: .
DNA: TGTGCCAGCAGTTCAAGCTCCTATAATTCACCCCTCCACTTT
CDR3: CASSSSSYNSPLHF

V: TRBV10-1
J: TRBJ2-5
size: many
D: .
DNA: TGCGCCAGCAGTGAGACTGCCCAAGAGACCCAGTACTTC
CDR3: CASSETAQETQYF

V: TRBV5-1
J: TRBJ1-1
size: many
D: .
DNA: TGCGCCAGCAGCTTCAACCGGTACACTGAAGCTTTCTTT
CDR3: CASSFNRYTEAFF

V: TRBV27
J: TRBJ1-3
size: many
D: .
DNA: TGTGCCAGCAGTGTCAGGGGTGGAAACACCATATATTTT
CDR3: CASSVRGGNTIYF

V: TRBV6-1
J: TRBJ2-7
size: many
D: .
DNA: TGTGCCAGCAGGGGGCCCAACAGCGGGTTGGGGAACGAGCAGTACTTC
CDR3: CASRGPNSGLGNEQYF

V: TRBV12-3/TRBV12-4
J: TRBJ1-5
size: many
D: .
DNA: TGTGCCAGCACTCCCCAGGGGTTTCAGCCCCAGCATTTT
CDR3: CASTPQGFQPQHF

V: TRBV24-1
J: TRBJ2-1
size: many
D: TRBD1
DNA: TGTGCCACCAGTGACACAGGGGCCACGAACAATGAGCAGTTCTTC
CDR3: CATSDTGATNNEQFF

V: TRBV14
J: TRBJ1-1
size: many
D: .
DNA: TGTGCCAGCAGCCAAGCATGGGGCGCTGAAGCTTTCTTT
CDR3: CASSQAWGAEAFF

V: TRBV20-1
J: TRBJ2-5
size: many
D: TRBD2
DNA: TGCAGTGCTTTAGTACCGGGACTAGAAGTCGGGGAGACCCAGTACTTC
CDR3: CSALVPGLEVGETQYF

V: TRBV27
J: TRBJ1-2
size: .
D: .
DNA: TGTGCCAGCAGTCGGGGATCTAGGGGCTATGGCTACACCTTC
CDR3: CASSRGSRGYGYTF

V: TRBV20-1
J: TRBJ1-5
size: many
D: .
DNA: TGCAGTGCTAGGTCAACTAGCAATCAGCCCCAGCATTTT
CDR3: CSARSTSNQPQHF

V: TRBV30
J: TRBJ2-2
size: many
D: TRBD2
DNA: TGTGCCTGGAGTGTACGAGCCTTGGCTAGCGGGATAGGGGAGCTGTTTTTT
CDR3: CAWSVRALASGIGELFF

V: TRBV19
J: TRBJ1-5
size: many
D: TRBD1
DNA: TGTGCCAGTAGCGCCTACGACAGGGGAGTAGGCCAGCCCCAGCATTTT
CDR3: CASSAYDRGVGQPQHF

V: TRBV11-2
J: TRBJ2-4
size: many
D: .
DNA: TGTGCCAGCAGCTCACGACAGGACAAAAACATTCAGTACTTC
CDR3: CASSSRQDKNIQYF

V: TRBV20-1
J: TRBJ2-7
size: many
D: TRBD2
DNA: TGCAGTGGGTCCCACCTAGCGGGGGGCTACGAGCAGTACTTC
CDR3: CSGSHLAGGYEQYF

V: TRBV12-3/TRBV12-4
J: TRBJ2-5
size: .
D: .
DNA: TGTGCCAGCAGGTGGGGACATCGAGAGACCCAGTACTTC
CDR3: CASRWGHRETQYF

V: TRBV5-1
J: TRBJ2-7
size: many
D: .
DNA: TGCGCCAGCAGCTTGGGGGGGTGGGGATACGAGCAGTACTTC
CDR3: CASSLGGWGYEQYF

V: TRBV29-1
J: TRBJ1-1
size: many
D: .
DNA: TGCAGCGCTACTGGACAGATGAACACTGAAGCTTTCTTT
CDR3: CSATGQMNTEAFF

V: TRBV10-1
J: TRBJ2-7
size: many
D: TRBD1
DNA: TGCGCCAGCAGATCTGGACAGGGCCACGAGCAGTACTTC
CDR3: CASRSGQGHEQYF

V: TRBV7-2
J: TRBJ1-2
size: many
D: .
DNA: TGTGCCAGCAGCTTAGTTCGGACGGTGACTAACTATGGCTACACCTTC
CDR3: CASSLVRTVTNYGYTF

V: TRBV19
J: TRBJ1-1
size: many
D: .
DNA: TGTGCCAGTAGTAAGGGGACCGGGACCACTGTGGCTTTCTTT
CDR3: CASSKGTGTTVAFF